Each of the 32 T cell receptor beta chains below was sequenced from the same sample in a study of blood T cell repertoires in COVID-19. Assay used: immunoSEQ multiplex PCR; TCRdb lists only in-frame clones, some missing. The data hold roughly 270,000 clones, with roughly 90% observed a single time. Material for sequencing was peripheral blood. These receptors all stem from a man between 18 and 35 years old with active or convalescent COVID-19.

The chain employs TRBV6-4 and TRBJ2-1; 8 positions agree with TRBD2. The germline V gene has CDR1 MRHNA and CDR2 SNTAGT. The CDR3 is 15 residues long. The ends lost 4 bases at V and 4 bases at J; junction bases unmatched: 6. Here the CDR3 reads CASSVAGFGYNEQFF. CDR3 nucleotides: TGTGCCAGCAGTGTAGCGGGGTTCGGGTACAATGAGCAGTTCTTC.

This clone was observed a single time. The V and J genes are TRBV25-1 and TRBJ1-4; unclear D gene. The CDR3 is 14 residues long. The V end was cut by 3 bases, the J end by 4 bases, with 9 bases between. Germline CDR1 is MGHDK and CDR2 is SYGVNS. The CDR3 nucleotides read TGTGCCAGCAGTGAGTCTACAGTTAATGAAAAACTGTTTTTT. Translation gives CASSESTVNEKLFF.

V and J are TRBV24-1 and TRBJ2-2; D may be TRBD2 (5 bases). Trimming removed 3 bases at V and 4 bases at J, with 8 bases between. Germline V gene lookup returns CDR1 KGHDR and CDR2 SFDVKD. This CDR3 is 14 amino acids long. CDR3 region: CATSDTGITGELFF. As DNA, the CDR3 is TGTGCCACCAGTGATACCGGGATCACCGGGGAGCTGTTTTTT.

V is TRBV13 and J is TRBJ1-4; 9 bases agree with TRBD1. The CDR3 runs to 19 residues. The ends lost 4 bases at V and 7 bases at J; junction bases unmatched: 19. Germline CDR1 and CDR2: PRHDT and FYEKMQ (reference sequence). CDR3 nucleotide sequence: TGTGCCAGCAGCTCTAGCTCGGGGACAGGGCATCCCGGTGGTGAAAAACTGTTTTTT. This gives the protein CASSSSSGTGHPGGEKLFF.

The chain joins TRBV2 to TRBJ1-2, with D tentatively TRBD1 (5 bases). CDR3 size: 14 residues. V was cut by 2 bases and J by 3 bases, with 10 bases left in between. Germline assignment: CDR1 SNHLY and CDR2 FYNNEI. The CDR3 DNA is TGTGCCAGCAGTGAACTGGGAGGGGACTATGGCTACACCTTC. Translation gives CASSELGGDYGYTF.

The genes are TRBV19 and TRBJ1-1; a weak D match, TRBD1 (6 bases). Germline loops: CDR1 LNHDA, CDR2 SQIVND (reference sequence). The V end lost 0 bases, the J end lost 11 bases, and 25 bases lay between the germline ends. This CDR3 has 17 amino acids. CDR3 amino acids: CASSIDLWAGAASGAFF. The CDR3 region has the DNA TGTGCCAGTAGTATAGATCTATGGGCAGGGGCCGCCTCTGGGGCTTTCTTT.

The chain employs TRBV5-8 and TRBJ1-3, with TRBD1 matching over 9 bases. Per the germline V gene, CDR1 is SGHTS and CDR2 is YDEGEE. The CDR3 totals 16 residues. Trimming took 5 bases from V and 2 from J; bases not matched to a gene: 8. The CDR3 loop reads CASRGTGRLAGNTIYF. CDR3 in DNA: TGTGCCAGCAGGGGGACAGGGCGGCTTGCTGGAAACACCATATATTTT.

As concerns this clone: Other DNA sequences within the sample encode an identical CDR3. This chain joins TRBV15 and TRBJ2-7; 7 positions match TRBD2. With 5 bases clipped from V and 4 bases from J, the junction kept 2 bases outside the gene matches. Germline CDR1 reads LNHNV; CDR2 reads YYDKDF (reference sequence). The CDR3 totals 12 residues. The CDR3 bases are TGTGCCACCAGCGGTAGCGGGTACGAGCAGTACTTC. Amino acid sequence: CATSGSGYEQYF. Filled out from reference TRBV15 and TRBJ2-7, the complete variable domain reads DAMVIQNPRYQVTQFGKPVTLSCSQTLNHNVMYWYQQKSSQAPKLLFHYYDKDFNNEADTPDNFQSRRPNTSFCFLDIRSPGLGDTAMYLCATSGSGYEQYFGPGTRLTVT.

The chain has TRBV27 and TRBJ2-1, with a possible D match to TRBD2 (7 bases). V gave up 4 bases and J gave up 6 bases, with 16 bases separating them. This CDR3 has 15 residues. Germline-derived CDR1 and CDR2 are MNHEY and SMNVEV (reference sequence). This CDR3 is CASSSPGGRGNEQFF. CDR3 in DNA: TGTGCCAGCAGTTCCCCGGGGGGCAGGGGCAATGAGCAGTTCTTC.

This chain uses TRBV13 with TRBJ2-7; 7 nucleotides match TRBD1. CDR1 and CDR2 (germline): PRHDT, FYEKMQ (reference sequence). After removal of 5 bases from V and 3 bases from J, the junction contained 7 bases not matched to a gene. The CDR3 has 14 residues. CDR3 in DNA: TGTGCCAGCAGCATACCGGGACAGAACTACGAGCAGTACTTC. Translation gives CASSIPGQNYEQYF.

The V gene is TRBV25-1, the J gene TRBJ1-4; D possibly corresponds to TRBD1 (6 bases). V shed 0 bases and J shed 7 bases, with 12 bases lying between them. The CDR3 runs to 15 residues. Per germline, CDR1 MGHDK and CDR2 SYGVNS. The CDR3 loop reads CASSEYRGGSEKLFF. CDR3 bases: TGTGCCAGCAGTGAATATAGGGGGGGCAGTGAAAAACTGTTTTTT.

The CDR3 reads CASSYQGAGGYTF. CDR3 DNA: TGTGCCAGCAGTTACCAGGGGGCTGGTGGCTACACCTTC. V usage is TRBV6-5 and J usage is TRBJ1-2, with 8 bases fitting TRBD1. V dropped 2 bases and J dropped 7; count of bases not matched to a gene: 3. The germline V gene has CDR1 MNHEY and CDR2 SVGAGI. There are 13 residues in the CDR3.

This chain links TRBV9 with TRBJ1-4; D uncertain. This CDR3 comprises 17 residues. Trimming removed 5 bases from V and 0 bases from J, with 17 bases in between. CDR1 and CDR2 (germline): SGDLS, YYNGEE. The CDR3 sequence is CASSPMGVKSTNEKLFF. CDR3 DNA: TGTGCCAGCAGTCCTATGGGAGTCAAATCAACTAATGAAAAACTGTTTTTT.

V is TRBV13 and J is TRBJ2-7, with D hard to call. CDR1 is PRHDT, CDR2 FYEKMQ, per germline (reference sequence). This CDR3 has 13 amino acids. V lost 5 bases and J lost 6, with 14 bases in between. The CDR3 nucleotides are TGTGCCAGCAGCCCCACCCACGGCGGCGAGCAGTACTTC. This codes for CASSPTHGGEQYF.

The rearrangement uses TRBV5-1 and TRBJ2-1; 9 bases line up with TRBD1. V trimming: 6 bases; J trimming: 8 bases; junction bases outside the gene matches: 12. Germline-derived CDR1 and CDR2 are SGHRS and YFSETQ. The CDR3 runs 15 residues. CDR3 bases: TGCGCCAGCAACATGCCGGGACAGGGTCGCGATGAGCAGTTCTTC. Residues: CASNMPGQGRDEQFF.

J is TRBJ1-3 and V is TRBV10-1, with 7 bases aligning to TRBD1. The trim removed 3 bases at V and 3 bases at J, leaving 5 bases unmatched. In germline, CDR1 is WNHNN, CDR2 SYGVQD (reference sequence). The CDR3 has 15 amino acids. CDR3 bases: TGCGCCAGCAGTGAAACAGGGGAAATTGGAAACACCATATATTTT. It is translated as CASSETGEIGNTIYF.

This sequence joins TRBV19 and TRBJ1-5, with TRBD1 identical over 7 bases. CDR1 LNHDA and CDR2 SQIVND come from the germline V gene (reference sequence). V trimming: 5 bases; J trimming: 4 bases; junction bases outside the gene matches: 8. This CDR3 is 15 amino acids long. In nucleotides, the CDR3 is TGTGCCAGTAGTCAGGGGCAGGGGGGTAATCAGCCCCAGCATTTT. Translation gives CASSQGQGGNQPQHF.

The CDR3 region is CASSPGTGMGGYTF. CDR3 nucleotides: TGCGCCAGCAGCCCAGGAACGGGGATGGGGGGCTACACCTTC. The genes are TRBV5-1 and TRBJ1-2; D remains unclear. Germline loops: CDR1 SGHRS, CDR2 YFSETQ. With 4 bases removed from V and 8 bases from J, the gap between germline ends came to 18 bases. This CDR3 region has 14 residues.

The rearrangement uses TRBV10-3 and TRBJ2-3; 12 bases map to TRBD2. The germline V gene encodes CDR1 ENHRY and CDR2 SYGVKD. This CDR3 contains 19 residues. V gave up 8 bases and J gave up 0 bases; unmatched junction bases: 15. This CDR3 reads CAISPSGGDFAASTDTQYF. The CDR3 nucleotides are TGTGCCATCTCGCCTAGCGGGGGGGATTTTGCTGCTAGCACAGATACGCAGTATTTT.

The V gene is TRBV21-1, the J gene TRBJ1-2; the table's D call, TRBD1, has no DNA check behind it. TRBV21-1 is labeled a pseudogene. This CDR3 contains 14 residues. This CDR3 is CASSKRHNARGYTF. CDR3 coding DNA: TGTGCCAGCAGCAAACGACACAACGCACGTGGCTACACCTTC.

The chain couples TRBV19 to TRBJ1-5, with 7 bases aligning to TRBD1. Germline assignment: CDR1 LNHDA and CDR2 SQIVND (reference sequence). The V gene end was trimmed by 3 bases and the J gene end by 5 bases; junction bases not matched to a gene: 7. The CDR3 is made up of 15 amino acids. CDR3: CASSIALTGYQPQHF. CDR3 coding DNA: TGTGCCAGTAGTATTGCTCTGACAGGGTATCAGCCCCAGCATTTT.

The chain combines TRBV19 with TRBJ2-7; TRBD1 is a possible D gene (5 bases). Trimming removed 3 bases from V and 5 bases from J, with 14 bases in between. CDR1 is LNHDA, CDR2 SQIVND, per germline (reference sequence). This CDR3 has 14 residues. The CDR3 nucleotides read TGTGCCAGTAGTATGGTAGGGGCGCAGAACGAGCAGTACTTC. Protein product: CASSMVGAQNEQYF.

The chain joins TRBV11-2 to TRBJ2-3; D possibly corresponds to TRBD1 (5 bases). Germline CDR1 reads SGHAT; CDR2 reads FQNNGV. The CDR3 extends over 15 amino acids. Trimming stripped 2 bases from V and 1 base from J, with 10 bases between. Written as DNA, the CDR3 is TGTGCCAGCAGCTTATTGACAGCCCGCACAGATACGCAGTATTTT. Translated, it gives CASSLLTARTDTQYF.

The chain employs TRBV18 and TRBJ2-4, with D uncertain. This CDR3 has 14 amino acids. Germline CDR1 reads KGHSH; CDR2 reads LQKENI. With 0 bases removed from V and 3 bases from J, the gap between germline ends came to 6 bases. The DNA for the CDR3 is TGTGCCAGCTCACCACCTGCGAACAAAAACATTCAGTACTTC. It codes for CASSPPANKNIQYF.

This clone was recorded a few times. The rearrangement uses TRBV18 and TRBJ1-1, with D perhaps matching TRBD1 (6 bases). Trimming stripped 3 bases from V and 10 bases from J, with 15 bases between. Germline loops: CDR1 KGHSH, CDR2 LQKENI. The CDR3 is made up of 13 amino acids. The CDR3 spells CASSPGTQAGAFF. The CDR3 DNA follows: TGTGCCAGCTCACCCGGGACACAGGCGGGAGCTTTCTTT.

This clone appeared a single time. The CDR3 DNA follows: TGCGCCAGCAGATCACAGGGGGCTTACGAGCAGTACTTC. Protein sequence: CASRSQGAYEQYF. The chain employs TRBV5-1 and TRBJ2-7; 9 positions agree with TRBD1. With V trimmed by 5 bases and J by 4 bases, 4 bases remained unmatched. The germline CDR1 and CDR2 sequences are SGHRS and YFSETQ. CDR3 length: 13 residues. The full variable domain, completed using reference TRBV5-1 and TRBJ2-7, is KAGVTQTPRYLIKTRGQQVTLSCSPISGHRSVSWYQQTPGQGLQFLFEYFSETQRNKGNFPGRFSGRQFSNSRSEMNVSTLELGDSALYLCASRSQGAYEQYFGPGTRLTVT.

This chain connects TRBV24-1 to TRBJ1-1; D is perhaps TRBD1 (6 bases). The CDR3 has 12 amino acids. V was trimmed by 6 bases and J by 5 bases, leaving 9 bases between them. Germline CDR1 reads KGHDR; CDR2 reads SFDVKD. The DNA for the CDR3 is TGTGCCACCAGTCACAGGGAGACTGAAGCTTTCTTT. Translated: CATSHRETEAFF.

V and J are TRBV11-2 and TRBJ1-2, with 7 bases fitting TRBD1. The CDR3 extends over 14 amino acids. The V segment lost 3 bases and the J segment 2 bases; nucleotides outside the gene matches: 3. Germline CDR1 reads SGHAT; CDR2 reads FQNNGV. The CDR3 spells CASSLLRGNYGYTF. The DNA for the CDR3 is TGTGCCAGCAGCTTGCTCAGGGGGAACTATGGCTACACCTTC.

The chain is built from TRBV19 and TRBJ1-3; D is uncertain. CDR1 is LNHDA and CDR2 is SQIVND in the germline V gene (reference sequence). V lost 3 bases and J lost 1, with 13 bases in between. The CDR3 contains 16 residues. This CDR3 reads CASSMGPWASGNTIYF. The CDR3 bases are TGTGCCAGTAGTATGGGCCCGTGGGCTTCTGGAAACACCATATATTTT.

This clone was counted ten times or more. The chain joins TRBV30 to TRBJ1-1; no definite D call. The CDR3 runs 9 residues. Trimming removed 8 bases at V and 10 bases at J, with 11 bases between. In germline, CDR1 is GTSNPN, CDR2 SVGIG (reference sequence). DNA of the CDR3: TGTGCCCCGTGGGAGGGAGCTTTCTTT. Encoded protein: CAPWEGAFF.

The chain joins TRBV25-1 to TRBJ2-7; D might be TRBD2 (6 bases). The CDR3 runs 13 residues. V was trimmed by 6 bases and J by 3 bases, leaving 12 bases between them. CDR1 is MGHDK, CDR2 SYGVNS, per germline. The DNA of the CDR3 is TGTGCCAGCAGCCCCTCCGGGAGCTACGAGCAGTACTTC. Amino acid sequence: CASSPSGSYEQYF.

The CDR3 loop reads CASSLGQLNEQFF. CDR3 in DNA: TGTGCCAGCAGCTTGGGACAACTCAATGAGCAGTTCTTC. The chain has TRBV7-9 and TRBJ2-1, with D perhaps matching TRBD1 (6 bases). Germline loops: CDR1 SEHNR, CDR2 FQNEAQ (reference sequence). V gave up 3 bases and J gave up 6 bases, with 9 bases separating them. This CDR3 contains 13 residues.